This entry lists 14 T cell receptor beta chains sequenced from one sample in a study of T cell repertoires in cytomegalovirus infection. No antigen has been identified for these receptors. TCRdb re-called the reads through MiXCR, storing one row per CDR3 protein. The sample holds roughly 500,000 distinct CDR3 sequences; 33% are singletons and the top ten take 15% to 20%. Specimen: cultured PBMCs, collected from culture after CMV antigen stimulation. All receptors come from a human donor in good health (CMV status not recorded). Some clones in this sample may be carry-over from other donors' samples.

This clonotype turned up a few times. This chain uses TRBV4-3 with TRBJ1-1, with D unresolved. The CDR3 is made up of 13 amino acids. Trimming left V 8 bases short and J 1 base short, with 11 bases between. Looked up from germline, CDR1 is LGHNA and CDR2 is YSLEER. CDR3 in amino acids: CASRATRNTEAFF. The CDR3 nucleotides are TGCGCCAGCCGGGCGACCAGGAACACTGAAGCTTTCTTT.

A few counts support this clonotype. The chain carries TRBV7-2 and TRBJ2-2; the match to TRBD2 covers 12 bases. Trimming took 7 bases from V and 5 from J; bases not matched to a gene: 2. The CDR3 is 14 residues long. Germline V gene data show CDR1 as SGHTA and CDR2 as FQGNSA. The CDR3 DNA reads as TGTGCCAGCACCGGGACTAGCGGGACCGGGGAGCTGTTTTTT. It yields the protein CASTGTSGTGELFF.

This rearrangement joins TRBV5-6 to TRBJ2-1, with 7 positions matching TRBD2. Trimming cost V 1 base and J 10 bases; bases outside gene matches: 11. This CDR3 is 15 amino acids long. Germline V gene sequence: CDR1 SGHDT, CDR2 YYEEEE. CDR3 DNA sequence: TGTGCCAGCAGCTTGTGGCTAGCGGACATCAGGGAGCAGTTCTTC. Translation: CASSLWLADIREQFF. Supplemented by reference TRBV5-6 and TRBJ2-1, the full variable domain reads DAGVTQSPTHLIKTRGQQVTLRCSPKSGHDTVSWYQQALGQGPQFIFQYYEEEERQRGNFPDRFSGHQFPNYSSELNVNALLLGDSALYLCASSLWLADIREQFFGPGTRLTVL.

This chain links TRBV4-1 with TRBJ2-2; D perhaps matches TRBD1 (5 bases). CDR1 and CDR2 (germline): MGHRA, YSYEKL. This CDR3 is built from 14 residues. V was trimmed by 4 bases and J by 4 bases, leaving 10 bases between them. CDR3 protein: CASSRLTGTGELFF. In DNA form, the CDR3 reads TGCGCCAGCAGCCGACTTACAGGCACCGGGGAGCTGTTTTTT.

This clonotype was counted ten times or more. The chain joins TRBV12-3 or TRBV12-4 to TRBJ2-1; unclear D gene. The CDR3 is 14 residues long. V lost 5 bases and J lost 7, with 15 bases in between. The CDR3 region has the DNA TGTGCCAGCAGTGGAGCACTCGACCGGAATGAGCAGTTCTTC. Translated, it gives CASSGALDRNEQFF.

This clonotype was found many times. The genes are TRBV7-8 and TRBJ2-7, with unresolved D. V was cut by 2 bases and J by 0 bases, with 11 bases left in between. Germline values: CDR1 SGHVS, CDR2 FQNEAQ. CDR3 length equals 15 residues. The CDR3 here is CASSLTASSSYEQYV. The CDR3 DNA is TGTGCCAGCAGCTTAACGGCGAGTAGCTCCTACGAGCAGTACGTC.

The V gene is TRBV7-6, the J gene TRBJ2-4; D perhaps matches TRBD1 (5 bases). This CDR3 has 12 amino acids. V was shortened by 5 bases and J by 8 bases, with 10 bases between the two germline ends. Germline V CDR1 and CDR2: SGHVS, FNYEAQ. The CDR3 reads CASSKDMDIQYF. Here the CDR3 DNA reads TGTGCCAGCAGCAAGGACATGGACATTCAGTACTTC.

This clonotype has just a few counts. This sequence joins TRBV7-8 and TRBJ2-1; 12 bases match TRBD2. CDR1 is SGHVS and CDR2 is FQNEAQ in the germline V gene. The CDR3 spans 15 residues. The V segment lost 3 bases and the J segment 10 bases; nucleotides outside the gene matches: 7. The CDR3 nucleotides read TGTGCCAGCAGCTTCCTAGCGGGAGGGCCAGGGGAGCAGTTCTTC. It codes for CASSFLAGGPGEQFF.

This clonotype has just one count. The J gene is TRBJ1-2, the V gene TRBV25-1; tentative D call: TRBD1 (5 bases). Per the germline V gene, CDR1 is MGHDK and CDR2 is SYGVNS. The CDR3 consists of 14 residues. The V and J ends lost 5 bases and 8 bases respectively, with 18 bases between them. This chain's CDR3 is CASSPYSGTYGYTF. DNA for the CDR3: TGTGCCAGCAGTCCCTACTCCGGGACTTACGGCTACACCTTC.

This chain joins TRBV6-5 and TRBJ2-1, with TRBD1 identical over 8 bases. The CDR3 loop spans 13 amino acids. Germline CDR1 reads MNHEY; CDR2 reads SVGAGI. V shed 5 bases, J shed 9 bases, and the junction held 6 bases outside the gene matches. The CDR3 is CASSNDRGGEQFF. In nucleotides, the CDR3 is TGTGCCAGCAGTAACGACAGGGGAGGTGAGCAGTTCTTC.

CDR3 sequence reads: CASSQVRPEAFF. CDR3 coding DNA: TGTGCCAGCAGCCAAGTTCGCCCTGAAGCTTTCTTT. The gene calls are TRBV14 and TRBJ1-1; the D is unclear. There are 12 residues in the CDR3. V gave up 1 base and J gave up 6 bases, with 6 bases separating them. Germline V gene data show CDR1 as SGHDN and CDR2 as FVKESK.

This rearrangement joins TRBV19 to TRBJ1-1, with D unclear. The germline gives CDR1 LNHDA, CDR2 SQIVND (reference sequence). The CDR3 spans 14 residues. Between the trimmed V and J ends, which lost 6 bases and 1 base, there was a span of 12 bases. The CDR3 DNA reads TGTGCCAGTAGAGACGGACTGACGAACACTGAAGCTTTCTTT. Encoded protein: CASRDGLTNTEAFF.

The V and J genes are TRBV10-1 and TRBJ2-3; D not certain. CDR3 length: 13 amino acids. The germline gives CDR1 WNHNN, CDR2 SYGVQD (reference sequence). V was pared by 3 bases and J by 1 base, with 5 bases between. The CDR3 loop reads CASSDGRTDTQYF. For the CDR3, the DNA is TGCGCCAGCAGTGACGGGCGCACAGATACGCAGTATTTT.

This clonotype appeared a few times. V is TRBV4-2 and J is TRBJ2-3; tentatively, D is TRBD2 (5 bases). The CDR3 length is 15 residues. Looked up from germline, CDR1 is LGHNA and CDR2 is YNFKEQ. The V and J ends lost 0 bases and 1 base respectively, with 8 bases between them. The CDR3 DNA follows: TGTGCCAGCAGCCAAGAACAAGCGGGCACAGATACGCAGTATTTT. Translating gives CASSQEQAGTDTQYF.